This T cell receptor (beta chain) was profiled in a study of long-term antiretroviral therapy in people with HIV. Points from the study as a whole: Clones showing expansion before ART dominated the repertoire at all time points. Subsequent to ART, diversity was augmented yet persisted below that of transplant donor controls.

The study used samples holding about 1-10 million cryopreserved PBMC before DNA extraction. Survey-level immunoSEQ v3.0 assays were run. Data came from immunoSEQ multiplex PCR; TCRdb stores just in-frame clones and leaves some out. The sample has around 22,000 clones, just over 85% seen once. This CDR3 has 17 amino acids. V was trimmed by 4 bases and J by 0 bases, leaving 16 bases between them. Per the germline V gene, CDR1 is SGHRS and CDR2 is YFSETQ. As to this clone: The antigen is undetermined.

The source is a woman aged 25 to 39 with HIV. The specimen comprised unsorted PBMCs, sampled 1.8 years before starting antiretroviral therapy. V usage is TRBV5-1 and J usage is TRBJ2-2; D remains ambiguous. Here the CDR3 DNA reads TGCGCCAGCAGCGTAACAGTACCCTCTACGAACACCGGGGAGCTGTTTTTT. It yields the protein CASSVTVPSTNTGELFF. The full variable domain, with the rest looked up from reference TRBV5-1 and TRBJ2-2, is KAGVTQTPRYLIKTRGQQVTLSCSPISGHRSVSWYQQTPGQGLQFLFEYFSETQRNKGNFPGRFSGRQFSNSRSEMNVSTLELGDSALYLCASSVTVPSTNTGELFFGEGSRLTVL.